The 6 T cell receptor beta chains presented below share a single source sample, sequenced in a study of blood T cell repertoires in COVID-19. This table comes from immunoSEQ multiplex PCR, and its TCRdb copy is limited to in-frame clones, with some not included. The sample yields some 47,000 clones, just over 90% seen once. Specimen: peripheral blood. These receptors all stem from a man between 65 and 79 years old with acute or convalescent COVID-19.

The chain is built from TRBV29-1 and TRBJ1-1, with D hard to call. Germline values: CDR1 SQVTM, CDR2 ANQGSEA. The CDR3 is 13 residues long. Trimming took off 6 bases at V and 4 bases at J, with 15 bases between the two ends. The CDR3, as DNA: TGCAGCGTACGACCCAGACTGGGCACTGAAGCTTTCTTT. It yields the protein CSVRPRLGTEAFF. The complete variable domain, with remaining parts taken from reference TRBV29-1 and TRBJ1-1, reads SAVISQKPSRDICQRGTSLTIQCQVDSQVTMMFWYRQQPGQSLTLIATANQGSEATYESGFVIDKFPISRPNLTFSTLTVSNMSPEDSSIYLCSVRPRLGTEAFFGQGTRLTVV.

The chain combines TRBV7-9 with TRBJ2-1, with no clear D. Trimming removed 5 bases from V and 7 bases from J, with 18 bases in between. The CDR3 has 15 residues. From germline, CDR1 is SEHNR and CDR2 FQNEAQ (reference sequence). This CDR3 reads CASSPQSLFTNEQFF. The CDR3 DNA is TGTGCCAGCAGCCCTCAATCCCTTTTTACAAATGAGCAGTTCTTC.

The chain joins TRBV18 to TRBJ2-7; 8 positions agree with TRBD1. CDR1 KGHSH and CDR2 LQKENI come from the germline V gene. Germline trimming cut 5 bases from V and 2 bases from J; bases unmatched to any gene: 8. This CDR3 is built from 15 residues. The CDR3 sequence: CASSSGQGLAYEQYF. The DNA of the CDR3 is TGTGCCAGCTCATCCGGACAGGGTTTGGCCTACGAGCAGTACTTC.

The J gene is TRBJ2-2, the V gene TRBV7-3, with 11 bases identical to TRBD1. Germline values: CDR1 SGHTA, CDR2 FQGTGA. After removal of 5 bases from V and 5 bases from J, the junction contained 16 bases not matched to a gene. The CDR3 runs 19 residues. CDR3 amino acids: CASSPYPGQGDGRTGELFF. The CDR3 DNA follows: TGTGCCAGCAGCCCCTATCCGGGACAGGGGGACGGACGTACCGGGGAGCTGTTTTTT. The variable domain in full, completed from reference TRBV7-3 and TRBJ2-2, reads GAGVSQTPSNKVTEKGKYVELRCDPISGHTALYWYRQSLGQGPEFLIYFQGTGAADDSGLPNDRFFAVRPEGSVSTLKIQRTERGDSAVYLCASSPYPGQGDGRTGELFFGEGSRLTVL.

This clone was counted a single time. The chain has TRBV7-6 and TRBJ2-3, with 9 nucleotides matching TRBD1. This CDR3 contains 16 residues. CDR1 and CDR2 (germline): SGHVS, FNYEAQ. The V gene end was trimmed by 5 bases and the J gene end by 1 base; junction bases not matched to a gene: 7. CDR3 bases: TGTGCCAGCAGCCTAGGGACAGGGTGGGGCACAGATACGCAGTATTTT. Residues: CASSLGTGWGTDTQYF.

The rearrangement joins TRBV3-1 (or the pseudogene TRBV3-2) to TRBJ2-5; maybe TRBD2 (6 bases). There are 17 residues in the CDR3. Looked up from germline, CDR1 is LGHDT and CDR2 is YNNKEL (reference sequence). V dropped 0 bases and J dropped 4 bases, with 18 bases sitting between them. In nucleotides, the CDR3 is TGTGCCAGCAGCCAAGAAGGGAAGGAGGGGCGGGGAGAGACCCAGTACTTC. Translating it yields CASSQEGKEGRGETQYF.